Presented here are 30 T cell receptor beta chains from one specimen sequenced in a study of cytomegalovirus exposure and HLA in healthy donors. PCR amplification relied on 60 Vbeta primers (plus 13 Jbeta primers). Produced via immunoSEQ multiplex PCR; TCRdb's table is partial and in-frame only. This sample's clone table lists around 53,000 clones. Specimen: PBMCs. The origin of the receptors is a man aged 18 to 30 in good health and CMV-seropositive.

The rearrangement joins TRBV5-1 to TRBJ2-7; a weak D match, TRBD1 (8 bases). CDR1 is SGHRS and CDR2 is YFSETQ in the germline V gene. Trimming pared 4 bases from V and 5 bases from J, leaving 16 bases between. The CDR3 is made up of 14 amino acids. The CDR3 sequence is CASSTYRGGDEQYF. The CDR3 region has the DNA TGCGCCAGCAGCACCTACAGGGGGGGGGACGAGCAGTACTTC.

J is TRBJ1-2 and V is TRBV9; no clear D gene. The germline V gene has CDR1 SGDLS and CDR2 YYNGEE. The CDR3 covers 12 residues. V lost 0 bases to trimming and J lost 8 bases, with 8 bases between them. This CDR3 reads CASSVGEGGYTF. The CDR3 coding sequence is TGTGCCAGCAGCGTAGGTGAGGGAGGCTACACCTTC.

The chain employs TRBV5-3 and TRBJ2-5; D might be TRBD2 (6 bases). TRBV5-3 is an open reading frame whose function is uncertain. The CDR3 extends over 14 amino acids. Trimming left V 2 bases short and J 5 bases short, with 13 bases between. The CDR3 loop is CARSFSGGTETQYF. The CDR3 DNA reads as TGTGCCAGAAGCTTCTCGGGCGGGACTGAGACCCAGTACTTC.

The chain links TRBV2 to TRBJ1-5; the match to TRBD1 covers 7 bases. The CDR3 spans 15 residues. J lost 6 bases, V lost 2 bases, and 7 bases had no gene match. The germline V gene has CDR1 SNHLY and CDR2 FYNNEI. CDR3 sequence: CASSENNRGSQPQHF. The DNA for the CDR3 is TGTGCCAGCAGTGAAAATAACAGGGGTAGTCAGCCCCAGCATTTT. The full variable domain, completed using reference TRBV2 and TRBJ1-5, is EPEVTQTPSHQVTQMGQEVILRCVPISNHLYFYWYRQILGQKVEFLVSFYNNEISEKSEIFDDQFSVERPDGSNFTLKIRSTKLEDSAMYFCASSENNRGSQPQHFGDGTRLSIL.

This sequence joins TRBV18 and TRBJ2-1; the D gene is possibly TRBD2 (5 bases). Looked up from germline, CDR1 is KGHSH and CDR2 is LQKENI. The ends were cut back, 1 base at V and 10 bases at J, with 11 bases in the middle. The CDR3 covers 13 residues. CDR3 sequence: CASSPLPGNEQFF. CDR3 coding DNA: TGTGCCAGCTCACCACTTCCGGGGAACGAGCAGTTCTTC.

This chain connects TRBV9 to TRBJ1-2; 8 nucleotides align to TRBD1. The ends lost 3 bases at V and 7 bases at J; junction bases unmatched: 11. The CDR3 is 15 amino acids. Germline CDR1 and CDR2: SGDLS and YYNGEE. The CDR3 nucleotides read TGTGCCAGCAGCGGAGGACAGGGATATATAGGTGGCTACACCTTC. It translates to CASSGGQGYIGGYTF.

V gene TRBV27 combines with J gene TRBJ2-5, with 8 bases matching TRBD2. CDR3 size: 13 residues. Germline V gene data show CDR1 as MNHEY and CDR2 as SMNVEV (reference sequence). J lost 2 bases, V lost 8 bases, and 4 bases had no gene match. DNA for the CDR3: TGTGCCAGCGCCGGGGGGGCACAAGAGACCCAGTACTTC. Translating it yields CASAGGAQETQYF.

The chain carries TRBV15 and TRBJ1-1; weak D call: TRBD1 (5 bases). Per the germline V gene, CDR1 is LNHNV and CDR2 is YYDKDF (reference sequence). V was trimmed by 5 bases and J by 3 bases, leaving 13 bases between them. This CDR3 comprises 14 residues. CDR3 nucleotide sequence: TGTGCCACCAGCGCCGGGACTAGGGACACTGAAGCTTTCTTT. It specifies CATSAGTRDTEAFF.

The gene calls are TRBV27 and TRBJ2-4; D remains unclear. Germline V gene data show CDR1 as MNHEY and CDR2 as SMNVEV (reference sequence). This CDR3 region has 13 residues. V dropped 6 bases and J dropped 9 bases, with 15 bases sitting between them. The CDR3 protein is CASSTVPRGIQYF. CDR3 coding DNA: TGTGCCAGCAGCACGGTGCCCAGAGGCATTCAGTACTTC.

V gene TRBV5-4 combines with J gene TRBJ2-6; D uncertain. Trimming stripped 1 base from V and 0 bases from J, with 2 bases between. Germline V gene sequence: CDR1 SGHNT, CDR2 YYREEE (reference sequence). CDR3 length: 14 amino acids. This chain's CDR3 is CASSLYSGANVLTF. DNA for the CDR3: TGTGCCAGCAGCTTGTACTCTGGGGCCAACGTCCTGACTTTC.

The V and J genes are TRBV28 and TRBJ1-5; D is unclear. This CDR3 comprises 11 residues. The V gene's germline CDR1 is MDHEN and CDR2 SYDVKM. The germline V and J ends were trimmed by 9 bases and 2 bases, with 5 bases remaining between them. The chain's CDR3 is CARGGNQPQHF. The CDR3 region has the DNA TGTGCCAGGGGAGGCAATCAGCCCCAGCATTTT. Full variable domain (remainder filled in from reference TRBV28 and TRBJ1-5): DVKVTQSSRYLVKRTGEKVFLECVQDMDHENMFWYRQDPGLGLRLIYFSYDVKMKEKGDIPEGYSVSREKKERFSLILESASTNQTSMYLCARGGNQPQHFGDGTRLSIL.

The chain recombines TRBV7-9 with TRBJ1-2, with 7 bases that match TRBD1. The CDR3 sequence is 17 residues long. Per the germline V gene, CDR1 is SEHNR and CDR2 is FQNEAQ (reference sequence). V trimming: 5 bases; J trimming: 2 bases; junction bases outside the gene matches: 14. In DNA form, the CDR3 reads TGTGCCAGCAGCCCAGACTGGCCCCTGACAGGGAACTATGGCTACACCTTC. Amino acids: CASSPDWPLTGNYGYTF.

The chain recombines TRBV27 with TRBJ2-3; 7 nucleotides match TRBD2. V was clipped by 1 base and J by 2 bases; unmatched bases: 6. CDR1 is MNHEY, CDR2 SMNVEV, per germline (reference sequence). The length of the CDR3 is 16 residues. This chain's CDR3 is CASSLWAGVLTDTQYF. The CDR3 DNA follows: TGTGCCAGCAGTTTATGGGCGGGAGTGCTCACAGATACGCAGTATTTT.

This chain uses TRBV27 with TRBJ1-2; D perhaps matches TRBD1 (6 bases). This CDR3 spans 14 amino acids. Trimming removed 2 bases from V and 3 bases from J, with 10 bases in between. In germline, CDR1 is MNHEY, CDR2 SMNVEV (reference sequence). CDR3 in amino acids: CASSLGGAYYGYTF. The CDR3 DNA is TGTGCCAGCAGTTTAGGGGGCGCATACTATGGCTACACCTTC.

The rearrangement links TRBV6-1 to TRBJ1-5; TRBD1 matches 11 bases. CDR1 and CDR2 (germline): MNHNS, SASEGT. The V and J ends lost 3 bases and 6 bases, in that order; junction bases with no gene match: 7. CDR3 length equals 16 residues. CDR3 amino acids: CASSEHRTGGFQPQHF. CDR3 coding DNA: TGTGCCAGCAGTGAGCATAGGACAGGGGGCTTTCAGCCCCAGCATTTT.

The chain is built from TRBV25-1 and TRBJ2-3; 9 positions match TRBD2. Germline V CDR1 and CDR2: MGHDK, SYGVNS. The CDR3 consists of 14 residues. Trimming removed 9 bases from V and 0 bases from J; junction bases left unmatched: 4. The CDR3 region is CASAGGMSTDTQYF. The CDR3 DNA follows: TGTGCCAGTGCGGGGGGGATGAGCACAGATACGCAGTATTTT. The entire variable domain, with the rest obtained from reference TRBV25-1 and TRBJ2-3, is as follows: EADIYQTPRYLVIGTGKKITLECSQTMGHDKMYWYQQDPGMELHLIHYSYGVNSTEKGDLSSESTVSRIRTEHFPLTLESARPSHTSQYLCASAGGMSTDTQYFGPGTRLTVL.

The rearrangement uses TRBV27 and TRBJ2-1, with 12 bases that match TRBD2. The CDR3 extends over 15 amino acids. V trimming: 5 bases; J trimming: 5 bases; junction bases outside the gene matches: 4. CDR1 is MNHEY and CDR2 is SMNVEV in the germline V gene (reference sequence). The CDR3 DNA reads TGTGCCAGCAGTCCGCTAGCGGGAGGGAACAATGAGCAGTTCTTC. Its protein is CASSPLAGGNNEQFF.

The V and J genes are TRBV2 and TRBJ1-6; 7 bases fit TRBD1. CDR1 SNHLY and CDR2 FYNNEI come from the germline V gene. Germline trimming cut 4 bases from V and 7 bases from J; bases unmatched to any gene: 4. The CDR3 sequence is 14 residues long. CDR3 residues: CASSVRGYNSPLHF. CDR3 coding DNA: TGTGCCAGCAGTGTCAGGGGGTACAATTCACCCCTCCACTTT.

V usage is TRBV30 and J usage is TRBJ2-3, with 8 bases lining up with TRBD1. The CDR3 has 15 residues. Germline trimming cut 3 bases from V and 1 base from J; bases unmatched to any gene: 6. The V gene's germline CDR1 is GTSNPN and CDR2 SVGIG (reference sequence). The CDR3, as DNA: TGTGCCTGGAGCGATGACAGGGGAGGCACAGATACGCAGTATTTT. It specifies CAWSDDRGGTDTQYF.

The chain links TRBV2 to TRBJ2-3; a weak D match, TRBD2 (5 bases). V was shortened by 7 bases and J by 6 bases, with 14 bases between the two germline ends. The CDR3 totals 13 residues. Germline assignment: CDR1 SNHLY and CDR2 FYNNEI. The CDR3 nucleotides are TGTGCCAGCATTCTGGATGACTACGATACGCAGTATTTT. Protein: CASILDDYDTQYF.

The chain couples TRBV30 to TRBJ1-1; D is ambiguous. CDR1 is GTSNPN and CDR2 is SVGIG in the germline V gene (reference sequence). Trimming removed 0 bases from V and 3 bases from J, with 23 bases in between. CDR3 length equals 18 residues. In DNA form, the CDR3 reads TGTGCCTGGAGTGTACTTCTTTTAACCGGCCCCGAGGACACTGAAGCTTTCTTT. This gives the protein CAWSVLLLTGPEDTEAFF.

The chain joins TRBV25-1 to TRBJ1-6; D remains unclear. Trimming took off 9 bases at V and 0 bases at J, with 3 bases between the two ends. This CDR3 has 12 residues. CDR1 and CDR2 (germline): MGHDK, SYGVNS. The CDR3 DNA is TGTGCCAGTAACTCCTATAATTCACCCCTCCACTTT. It encodes CASNSYNSPLHF.

This rearrangement joins TRBV19 to TRBJ2-7, with D uncertain. V lost 3 bases and J 4 bases, leaving 19 bases between the germline ends. This CDR3 spans 16 amino acids. Germline CDR1 is LNHDA and CDR2 is SQIVND (reference sequence). DNA for the CDR3: TGTGCCAGTAGTATCGGGTCCTCGACTTTGGAATACGAGCAGTACTTC. It translates to CASSIGSSTLEYEQYF.

Here the CDR3 DNA reads TGTGCCAGCAGCTTAGGAGGGAAGACTGAAGCTTTCTTT. Residues: CASSLGGKTEAFF. The gene calls are TRBV7-8 and TRBJ1-1; D unclear. V was pared by 1 base and J by 5 bases, with 8 bases between. Per germline, CDR1 SGHVS and CDR2 FQNEAQ. CDR3 length: 13 residues.

This rearrangement joins TRBV7-9 to TRBJ1-2; 12 nucleotides match TRBD1. This CDR3 region has 17 residues. J was trimmed by 3 bases and V by 4 bases; bases with no gene match: 9. Germline V lookup: CDR1 SEHNR, CDR2 FQNEAQ (reference sequence). This CDR3 reads CASSYSGTGGAYYGYTF. The CDR3 nucleotides are TGTGCCAGCAGCTACTCCGGGACAGGGGGCGCGTACTATGGCTACACCTTC.

The rearrangement joins TRBV14 to TRBJ2-2; no clear D. The CDR3 consists of 13 residues. CDR1 and CDR2 (germline): SGHDN, FVKESK. V gave up 4 bases and J gave up 4 bases, with 7 bases separating them. This chain's CDR3 is CASSPTFTGELFF. The CDR3 DNA is TGTGCCAGCAGCCCGACTTTCACCGGGGAGCTGTTTTTT.

The chain carries TRBV4-1 and TRBJ1-1, with no clear D. Between the trimmed V and J ends, which lost 2 bases and 0 bases, there was a span of 7 bases. Germline V gives CDR1 MGHRA, CDR2 YSYEKL. The CDR3 contains 14 residues. The CDR3 here is CASSQPLVNTEAFF. The DNA of the CDR3 is TGCGCCAGCAGCCAACCTCTAGTGAACACTGAAGCTTTCTTT.

The J gene is TRBJ1-2, the V gene TRBV13; 8 bases align to TRBD1. V shed 0 bases and J 7 bases; nucleotides not matched to a gene: 10. The germline V gene has CDR1 PRHDT and CDR2 FYEKMQ (reference sequence). The CDR3 runs to 16 residues. The chain's CDR3 is CASSLGVAGGAFGYTF. Written as DNA, the CDR3 is TGTGCCAGCAGCTTAGGCGTGGCAGGGGGCGCTTTTGGCTACACCTTC.

The J gene is TRBJ1-2, the V gene TRBV29-1; D unclear. The CDR3 has 12 amino acids. The germline V and J ends were trimmed by 3 bases and 3 bases, with 8 bases remaining between them. The germline V gene has CDR1 SQVTM and CDR2 ANQGSEA. The CDR3 sequence: CSVDLSHYGYTF. CDR3 sequence (DNA): TGCAGCGTTGACCTCTCCCACTATGGCTACACCTTC.

V is TRBV29-1 and J is TRBJ2-5; D might be TRBD1 (8 bases). With 3 bases removed from V and 5 bases from J, the gap between germline ends came to 13 bases. Germline V gives CDR1 SQVTM, CDR2 ANQGSEA. There are 13 residues in the CDR3. CDR3 bases: TGCAGCGTTGACAGGGGGCGGGGGGAGACCCAGTACTTC. Amino acids: CSVDRGRGETQYF.